These 12 T cell receptor beta chains were sequenced from one sample in a study of beta chain features in type 1 diabetes. Every bit of the isolated RNA underwent reverse transcription, so sequencing read expressed TCRB transcripts. The data were produced by immunoSEQ multiplex PCR, yet TCRdb's version contains in-frame clones alone and is incomplete. The data contain under 250,000 clones, 13% to 15% of them singletons. Sequencing was performed on naive CD4+ T cells from blood. Receptors were obtained from a woman aged 35 to 49 in good health.

The chain joins TRBV5-1 to TRBJ2-7; the match to TRBD1 covers 10 bases. The CDR3 contains 15 residues. Germline V CDR1 and CDR2: SGHRS, YFSETQ. With V trimmed by 8 bases and J by 4 bases, 12 bases remained unmatched. CDR3 residues: CARTGQGGSLYEQYF. For the CDR3, the DNA is TGCGCCAGGACAGGACAGGGGGGCAGCCTGTACGAGCAGTACTTC.

This clone has only a few counts. This chain joins TRBV18 and TRBJ1-2; TRBD1 agrees at 8 bases. The CDR3 length is 13 residues. Trimming cost V 5 bases and J 4 bases; bases outside gene matches: 3. Germline values: CDR1 KGHSH, CDR2 LQKENI. The CDR3 sequence is CASSTDRAYGYTF. The CDR3 nucleotides read TGTGCCAGCTCAACGGACAGGGCCTATGGCTACACCTTC.

The genes are TRBV5-1 and TRBJ1-2; 7 bases match TRBD1. Germline-derived CDR1 and CDR2 are SGHRS and YFSETQ. V was clipped by 4 bases and J by 3 bases; unmatched bases: 3. This CDR3 is 13 amino acids long. The CDR3 sequence: CASSKGTDYGYTF. The CDR3 nucleotides read TGCGCCAGCAGCAAAGGGACAGACTATGGCTACACCTTC.

This clone was seen only a few times. V usage is TRBV9 and J usage is TRBJ1-2, with D possibly matching TRBD1 (6 bases). Germline CDR1 and CDR2: SGDLS and YYNGEE. V lost 0 bases and J lost 8, with 8 bases in between. This CDR3 has 12 residues. In nucleotides, the CDR3 is TGTGCCAGCAGCGTAGGAGGGGGAGGCTACACCTTC. Protein: CASSVGGGGYTF.

A few counts support this clone. This chain connects TRBV10-3 to TRBJ1-4, with 9 positions matching TRBD1. V was clipped by 3 bases and J by 0 bases; unmatched bases: 8. Per germline, CDR1 ENHRY and CDR2 SYGVKD. This CDR3 has 18 amino acids. The CDR3 DNA follows: TGTGCCATCAGTGAAGGGCGACAGGGGGTTGCAACTAATGAAAAACTGTTTTTT. This translates into CAISEGRQGVATNEKLFF.

This chain joins TRBV9 and TRBJ2-7, with D uncertain. The CDR3 covers 15 residues. Germline V gives CDR1 SGDLS, CDR2 YYNGEE. The V end was cut by 0 bases, the J end by 3 bases, with 13 bases between. This chain's CDR3 is CASSVEETPLYEQYF. The CDR3 region has the DNA TGTGCCAGCAGCGTAGAGGAGACCCCTCTCTACGAGCAGTACTTC.

The chain links TRBV19 to TRBJ1-2, with 7 bases identical to TRBD1. Germline V gives CDR1 LNHDA, CDR2 SQIVND (reference sequence). CDR3 size: 17 residues. J was trimmed by 1 base and V by 11 bases; bases with no gene match: 19. The CDR3 coding sequence is TGTGCCGGACCGGGTCTGGGACAGCAAGTTATTAACTATGGCTACACCTTC. It specifies CAGPGLGQQVINYGYTF.

The V and J genes are TRBV9 and TRBJ1-2; D remains unclear. V dropped 0 bases and J dropped 3 bases, with 3 bases sitting between them. The CDR3 sequence is 12 residues long. Germline V gene data show CDR1 as SGDLS and CDR2 as YYNGEE. The CDR3 protein is CASSVADYGYTF. CDR3 DNA: TGTGCCAGCAGCGTAGCGGACTATGGCTACACCTTC. Full variable domain (missing parts from reference TRBV9 and TRBJ1-2): DSGVTQTPKHLITATGQRVTLRCSPRSGDLSVYWYQQSLDQGLQFLIQYYNGEERAKGNILERFSAQQFPDLHSELNLSSLELGDSALYFCASSVADYGYTFGSGTRLTVV.

The chain uses TRBV6-1 and TRBJ2-1; 11 bases match TRBD2. Germline values: CDR1 MNHNS, CDR2 SASEGT. The junction had 0 bases not matched to a gene; V was cut back by 2 bases and J by 3 bases. This CDR3 has 15 amino acids. CDR3 in amino acids: CASSELAGGYNEQFF. The CDR3 DNA is TGTGCCAGCAGTGAACTAGCGGGGGGCTACAATGAGCAGTTCTTC.

This clone was seen a handful of times. The V gene is TRBV5-6, the J gene TRBJ1-2; 8 positions agree with TRBD1. CDR1 and CDR2 (germline): SGHDT, YYEEEE. The CDR3 is 13 residues long. The ends lost 4 bases at V and 4 bases at J; junction bases unmatched: 3. CDR3 nucleotides: TGTGCCAGCAGCCCGGACAGGGCCTATGGCTACACCTTC. Protein product: CASSPDRAYGYTF. Based on the CDR3 plus reference TRBV5-6 and TRBJ1-2, the full variable domain is DAGVTQSPTHLIKTRGQQVTLRCSPKSGHDTVSWYQQALGQGPQFIFQYYEEEERQRGNFPDRFSGHQFPNYSSELNVNALLLGDSALYLCASSPDRAYGYTFGSGTRLTVV.

The genes are TRBV7-2 and TRBJ1-5, with D perhaps TRBD1 (6 bases). Per germline, CDR1 SGHTA and CDR2 FQGNSA. The CDR3 contains 15 residues. V was shortened by 3 bases and J by 4 bases, with 13 bases between the two germline ends. CDR3 region: CASSFGQRNNQPQHF. The CDR3, as DNA: TGTGCCAGCAGCTTCGGACAGAGAAATAATCAGCCCCAGCATTTT.

This chain joins TRBV7-6 and TRBJ1-6; perhaps TRBD1 as D (5 bases). Trimming cost V 2 bases and J 5 bases, with 13 bases left between them. This CDR3 has 16 amino acids. Per germline, CDR1 SGHVS and CDR2 FNYEAQ. CDR3 sequence reads: CASSLMMARDNSPLHF. For the CDR3, the DNA is TGTGCCAGCAGCTTAATGATGGCCAGGGATAATTCACCCCTCCACTTT. The full variable domain, rest sourced from reference TRBV7-6 and TRBJ1-6, is GAGVSQSPRYKVTKRGQDVALRCDPISGHVSLYWYRQALGQGPEFLTYFNYEAQQDKSGLPNDRFSAERPEGSISTLTIQRTEQRDSAMYRCASSLMMARDNSPLHFGNGTRLTVT.